These 18 T cell receptor beta chains share one sample of origin, sequenced in a study of cytomegalovirus exposure and HLA in healthy donors. The PCR contained 60 Vbeta and 13 Jbeta primers. The table came from immunoSEQ multiplex PCR; TCRdb's copy has only in-frame clones and leaves some out. The sample holds around 120,000 clones, 65% to 85% seen once. The sample taken for sequencing was PBMCs. These receptors were taken from a man in his fifties in good health and CMV-seronegative.

The chain links TRBV29-1 to TRBJ2-1; 8 bases are a match to TRBD1. CDR1 and CDR2 (germline): SQVTM, ANQGSEA. The CDR3 extends over 13 amino acids. The J segment lost 8 bases and the V segment lost 4 bases, leaving 7 bases of the junction unmatched. CDR3 bases: TGCAGCGTTGTACAGGGGGAGAGTTATGAGCAGTTCTTC. This codes for CSVVQGESYEQFF.

V gene TRBV19 combines with J gene TRBJ1-5, with D perhaps TRBD1 (6 bases). The CDR3 runs 13 residues. Germline CDR1 is LNHDA and CDR2 is SQIVND (reference sequence). The V end lost 3 bases, the J end lost 13 bases, and 16 bases lay between the germline ends. CDR3 sequence (DNA): TGTGCCAGTAGTATTCTAGCCAGGGGTAATCAGCATTTT. Translation gives CASSILARGNQHF. Full variable domain (remainder filled in from reference TRBV19 and TRBJ1-5): DGGITQSPKYLFRKEGQNVTLSCEQNLNHDAMYWYRQDPGQGLRLIYYSQIVNDFQKGDIAEGYSVSREKKESFPLTVTSAQKNPTAFYLCASSILARGNQHFGDGTRLSIL.

This chain joins TRBV5-1 and TRBJ2-7, with 7 bases matching TRBD2. This CDR3 is built from 13 residues. Trimming removed 0 bases from V and 6 bases from J; junction bases left unmatched: 3. Germline V lookup: CDR1 SGHRS, CDR2 YFSETQ. CDR3 sequence reads: CASSLGPSGEQYF. The CDR3 nucleotides read TGCGCCAGCAGCTTGGGGCCTAGCGGCGAGCAGTACTTC. The whole variable domain, remainder taken from reference TRBV5-1 and TRBJ2-7, is KAGVTQTPRYLIKTRGQQVTLSCSPISGHRSVSWYQQTPGQGLQFLFEYFSETQRNKGNFPGRFSGRQFSNSRSEMNVSTLELGDSALYLCASSLGPSGEQYFGPGTRLTVT.

The V call is TRBV10-3, the J call TRBJ1-3; D gene uncertain. Trimming stripped 7 bases from V and 4 bases from J, with 11 bases between. The germline V gene has CDR1 ENHRY and CDR2 SYGVKD. CDR3 length: 13 amino acids. The CDR3 loop reads CAITMGPGNTIYF. The CDR3 nucleotides are TGTGCCATCACGATGGGCCCAGGAAACACCATATATTTT.

Turning to this clone: This CDR3 is also generated by other DNA sequences in the sample. The chain uses TRBV18 and TRBJ1-1; D unresolved. V lost 3 bases and J lost 1, with 6 bases in between. The germline gives CDR1 KGHSH, CDR2 LQKENI. CDR3 length: 13 residues. This CDR3 reads CASSPGRNTEAFF. The CDR3 region has the DNA TGTGCCAGCTCACCGGGCAGGAACACTGAAGCTTTCTTT. The full variable domain, completed using reference TRBV18 and TRBJ1-1, is NAGVMQNPRHLVRRRGQEARLRCSPMKGHSHVYWYRQLPEEGLKFMVYLQKENIIDESGMPKERFSAEFPKEGPSILRIQQVVRGDSAAYFCASSPGRNTEAFFGQGTRLTVV.

The chain carries TRBV5-1 and TRBJ2-2; D gene ambiguous. The germline V gene has CDR1 SGHRS and CDR2 YFSETQ. The CDR3 spans 13 residues. V was clipped by 4 bases and J by 4 bases, with 8 bases between them. The CDR3 is CASSETATGELFF. The CDR3 nucleotides are TGCGCCAGCAGCGAAACAGCCACCGGGGAGCTGTTTTTT.

This clone has only a few counts. The chain recombines TRBV7-8 with TRBJ1-1; 8 bases map to TRBD1. The CDR3 consists of 15 residues. Germline V lookup: CDR1 SGHVS, CDR2 FQNEAQ. J lost 1 base, V lost 4 bases, and 5 bases had no gene match. The CDR3 DNA reads TGTGCCAGCAGCTCCTGGACAGGGAGGAACACTGAAGCTTTCTTT. Amino acids: CASSSWTGRNTEAFF. Full variable domain (outside the CDR3, taken from reference TRBV7-8 and TRBJ1-1): GAGVSQSPRYKVAKRGQDVALRCDPISGHVSLFWYQQALGQGPEFLTYFQNEAQLDKSGLPSDRFFAERPEGSVSTLKIQRTQQEDSAVYLCASSSWTGRNTEAFFGQGTRLTVV.

The rearrangement uses TRBV19 and TRBJ1-5; 7 nucleotides agree with TRBD1. The germline gives CDR1 LNHDA, CDR2 SQIVND (reference sequence). The CDR3 extends over 13 amino acids. Unmatched junction bases numbered 2, after V lost 3 bases and J lost 6 bases. Here the CDR3 DNA reads TGTGCCAGTAGTATCCAGGGGGTTCAGCCCCAGCATTTT. Its translation is CASSIQGVQPQHF.

CDR3 residues: CASSPVSSGPDTQYF. CDR3 coding DNA: TGTGCCAGCAGCCCCGTTTCTAGCGGGCCAGATACGCAGTATTTT. The chain joins TRBV7-9 to TRBJ2-3; 8 bases are shared with TRBD2. This CDR3 spans 15 amino acids. Trimming cost V 5 bases and J 4 bases; bases outside gene matches: 8. CDR1 SEHNR and CDR2 FQNEAQ come from the germline V gene (reference sequence).

Only one count was recorded for this clone. The CDR3 protein is CASSQASGHTFSGANVLTF. The CDR3 DNA is TGCGCCAGCAGCCAAGCCTCCGGACATACTTTCTCTGGGGCCAACGTCCTGACTTTC. This chain uses TRBV4-3 with TRBJ2-6, with D possibly being TRBD1 (5 bases). Germline CDR1 and CDR2: LGHNA and YSLEER. This CDR3 is 19 amino acids long. With 1 base removed from V and 0 bases from J, the gap between germline ends came to 16 bases.

This rearrangement joins TRBV11-1 to TRBJ2-2, with D perhaps TRBD2 (5 bases). Germline V CDR1 and CDR2: SGHAT, FQDESV (reference sequence). V dropped 3 bases and J dropped 2 bases, with 10 bases sitting between them. The CDR3 is 15 residues long. CDR3 sequence reads: CASSFVGVNTGELFF. The CDR3 DNA reads TGTGCCAGCAGCTTTGTGGGAGTAAACACCGGGGAGCTGTTTTTT.

V gene TRBV6-6 combines with J gene TRBJ1-6; D not certain. Germline CDR1 reads MNHNY; CDR2 reads SVGAGI (reference sequence). V was trimmed by 1 base and J by 8 bases, leaving 9 bases between them. The CDR3 consists of 14 residues. CDR3 sequence: CASSYLEEHSPLHF. CDR3 bases: TGTGCCAGCAGTTACTTAGAGGAGCATTCACCCCTCCACTTT.

The CDR3 nucleotides read TGTGCCAGCAGCCCTTACAGGGGTGATGAGCAGTTCTTC. Translation: CASSPYRGDEQFF. The chain couples TRBV7-7 to TRBJ2-1, with 7 bases identical to TRBD1. This CDR3 is 13 amino acids long. Germline V gene data show CDR1 as SSHAT and CDR2 as FNYEAQ (reference sequence). V dropped 5 bases and J dropped 8; count of bases not matched to a gene: 6.

This clone was counted between two and nine times. The V and J genes are TRBV11-1 and TRBJ2-7; D gene unclear. Trimming took 1 base from V and 4 from J, leaving 5 bases between them. Germline values: CDR1 SGHAT, CDR2 FQDESV (reference sequence). The CDR3 has 12 residues. Here the CDR3 DNA reads TGTGCCAGCAGCTTAGGACTTTACGAGCAGTACTTC. Protein product: CASSLGLYEQYF.

The chain links TRBV10-1 to TRBJ1-1; D may be TRBD1 (6 bases). Trimming took 7 bases from V and 5 from J, leaving 8 bases between them. The V gene's germline CDR1 is WNHNN and CDR2 SYGVQD (reference sequence). The CDR3 has 11 residues. In DNA form, the CDR3 reads TGCGCCAGCATCACAGGGACTGAAGCTTTCTTT. This encodes CASITGTEAFF.

This clone was detected only once. DNA of the CDR3: TGCGCCAGCAGCCAACCTAATCTACCCCATGGCACAGATACGCAGTATTTT. Its protein product is CASSQPNLPHGTDTQYF. The chain combines TRBV4-3 with TRBJ2-3; D is unresolved. In germline, CDR1 is LGHNA, CDR2 YSLEER. The CDR3 covers 17 residues. V lost 2 bases, J lost 1 base, and 16 bases lay in between.

The rearrangement uses TRBV5-1 and TRBJ1-5, with 7 bases matching TRBD1. Per germline, CDR1 SGHRS and CDR2 YFSETQ. The V and J ends lost 5 bases and 4 bases, in that order; junction bases with no gene match: 6. This CDR3 contains 14 residues. The CDR3 here is CASRAGTANQPQHF. CDR3 sequence (DNA): TGCGCCAGCAGGGCCGGGACAGCGAATCAGCCCCAGCATTTT.

V gene TRBV19 combines with J gene TRBJ2-3; D remains ambiguous. The V gene lost 5 bases and the J gene lost 2 bases, with 20 bases spanning the gap. The CDR3 is made up of 17 amino acids. Germline values: CDR1 LNHDA, CDR2 SQIVND (reference sequence). CDR3 loop: CASSPQTGIFSTDTQYF. The CDR3 DNA is TGTGCCAGTAGTCCGCAGACTGGAATATTCTCCACAGATACGCAGTATTTT.